These T cell receptor beta chains were read from a single sample in a study of glioma-infiltrating T cells. TCRdb fed the multiplex PCR reads into MiXCR, producing one record per CDR3 protein. The table lists fewer than 500,000 distinct CDR3 sequences, roughly 41% of them singletons, with 12% in the top ten. Sample: glioma tissue, nonneoplastic brain tissue, or PBMCs (not recorded which). Source of these receptors: a human donor with low-grade glioma or glioblastoma, undergoing nonglioma brain surgery, or in good health (not recorded which). CDR3s include the opening cysteine and the closing phenylalanine or tryptophan. The D gene is left open where the match is weak. Some rows have no size entry. The others give once, few or many, or a class for an expanded clone.

TRBV16	TRBJ2-3	many	-	CASSHLRGQPTDTQYF	TGTGCCAGCAGCCACCTCCGGGGCCAACCCACAGATACGCAGTATTTT
TRBV6-1	TRBJ2-3	-	TRBD2	CASRRTSGRHTDTQYF	TGTGCCAGCAGGCGTACTAGCGGGAGGCACACAGATACGCAGTATTTT
TRBV20-1	TRBJ1-4	-	-	CSARDFRVEKLFF	TGCAGTGCTAGAGATTTCCGAGTCGAAAAACTGTTTTTT
TRBV28	TRBJ1-4	-	-	CASSSFGLSNEKLFF	TGTGCCAGCAGTTCCTTCGGGTTATCTAATGAAAAACTGTTTTTT
TRBV20-1	TRBJ2-3	-	TRBD2	CSARDWGGDSTDTRYF	TGCAGTGCTAGAGATTGGGGAGGGGATAGCACAGATACGCGGTATTTT
TRBV5-5	TRBJ2-7	-	-	CASSLGSRVSYEQYF	TGTGCCAGCAGCTTGGGGTCGAGGGTTTCCTACGAGCAGTACTTC
TRBV7-9	TRBJ2-7	-	-	CASSSTGGSRYEQYF	TGTGCCAGCAGCTCTACAGGTGGTAGTAGGTACGAGCAGTACTTC
TRBV29-1	TRBJ1-2	-	TRBD1	CSVGLRDRGSRGYTF	TGCAGCGTTGGACTGCGGGACAGGGGATCTCGTGGCTACACCTTC
TRBV19	TRBJ2-5	-	-	CASSIRVSGETQYF	TGTGCCAGTAGTATCCGTGTCAGCGGTGAGACCCAGTACTTC
TRBV2	TRBJ1-1	few	-	CASSGPWEAFF	TGTGCCAGCAGTGGACCATGGGAAGCTTTCTTT
TRBV6-2/TRBV6-3	TRBJ2-2	few	-	CASIRARNTGELFF	TGTGCCAGCATTCGGGCAAGAAATACCGGGGAGCTGTTTTTT
TRBV4-1	TRBJ2-7	few	TRBD2	CASSQGLALSYEQYF	TGCGCCAGCAGCCAGGGACTAGCCCTCTCCTACGAGCAGTACTTC
TRBV6-1	TRBJ1-5	many	TRBD1	CAIRTGSNQPQHF	TGTGCCATCCGGACAGGAAGCAATCAGCCCCAGCATTTT
TRBV7-2	TRBJ1-1	few	-	CASSFQVSRMNTEAFF	TGTGCCAGCAGTTTCCAAGTTAGTCGGATGAACACTGAAGCTTTCTTT
TRBV11-1	TRBJ2-7	-	TRBD1	CASSLNRGRLSEQYF	TGTGCCAGCAGCTTAAATAGGGGGCGACTTTCCGAGCAGTACTTC
TRBV20-1	TRBJ2-3	many	-	CSAREATDTQYF	TGCAGTGCTAGAGAGGCTACGGATACGCAGTATTTT
TRBV4-2	TRBJ2-2	-	-	CASSATFGPGELFF	TGTGCCAGCAGCGCCACATTTGGGCCCGGGGAGCTGTTTTTT
TRBV2	TRBJ2-6	few	TRBD1	CASERPGQGSSGANVLTF	TGTGCCAGCGAGAGGCCGGGACAGGGATCTTCTGGGGCCAACGTCCTGACTTTC
TRBV7-9	TRBJ2-3	-	TRBD1	CASSLQGARADTQYF	TGTGCCAGCAGCTTACAGGGGGCGCGAGCAGATACGCAGTATTTT
TRBV4-1	TRBJ2-7	-	TRBD2	CASSPTVAGGPIEQYF	TGCGCCAGCAGCCCTACCGTAGCGGGAGGGCCCATCGAGCAGTACTTC
TRBV20-1	TRBJ2-1	-	-	CSAIGQLLSYEQFF	TGCAGTGCGATAGGACAGCTACTCTCCTACGAGCAGTTCTTC
TRBV4-1	TRBJ2-7	few	TRBD1	CASSQIGLRDSSYEQYF	TGCGCCAGCAGCCAGATCGGCCTCCGGGACAGCTCCTACGAGCAGTACTTC
TRBV15	TRBJ2-7	-	-	CATSRVRGGNEQYF	TGTGCCACCAGCAGAGTAAGGGGCGGCAATGAGCAGTACTTC
TRBV7-2	TRBJ1-4	-	-	CASSLAPLTTNEKLFF	TGTGCCAGCAGCTTAGCCCCCCTTACAACTAATGAAAAACTGTTTTTT
TRBV6-2/TRBV6-3	TRBJ1-2	-	-	CASSLLDGSYGYIF	TGTGCCAGCAGTCTCTTGGACGGAAGCTATGGCTACATTTTC
TRBV20-1	TRBJ2-7	few	-	CSARHGASYEQYF	TGCAGTGCTAGACACGGGGCATCCTACGAGCAGTACTTC
TRBV28	TRBJ1-5	many	-	CASTPGGGGQPQHF	TGTGCCAGCACCCCGGGAGGGGGAGGTCAGCCCCAGCATTTT
TRBV6-2/TRBV6-3	TRBJ2-7	many	-	CASSLQSAEYYEQYF	TGTGCCAGCAGTTTGCAATCTGCCGAATACTACGAGCAGTACTTC
TRBV28	TRBJ2-1	medium-sized	TRBD2	CASSLAGGYNEQFF	TGTGCCAGCAGTTTAGCGGGAGGTTACAATGAGCAGTTCTTC
TRBV15	TRBJ1-3	-	-	CATGIWGSGNTIYF	TGTGCCACCGGCATCTGGGGCTCTGGAAACACCATATATTTT
TRBV2	TRBJ1-1	-	-	CASTWGLNTEAFF	TGTGCCAGCACTTGGGGCCTGAACACTGAAGCTTTCTTT
TRBV5-1	TRBJ2-3	few	-	CASSLAGAGADTQYF	TGCGCCAGCAGCTTGGCCGGGGCAGGAGCAGATACGCAGTATTTT
TRBV7-2	TRBJ2-7	few	-	CASSLRASYYEQYF	TGTGCCAGCAGCTTACGAGCTTCATACTACGAGCAGTACTTC
TRBV19	TRBJ1-5	-	TRBD1	CASSPTGDSNQPQHF	TGTGCCAGTAGTCCCACAGGGGATAGCAATCAGCCCCAGCATTTT
TRBV24-1	TRBJ1-1	-	-	CATSDTQGVGTEAFF	TGTGCCACCAGTGATACGCAGGGCGTTGGCACTGAAGCTTTCTTT
TRBV27	TRBJ1-6	many	-	CASTHFDSFYNSPLHF	TGTGCCAGCACCCACTTCGACTCGTTCTATAATTCACCCCTCCACTTT
TRBV12-3/TRBV12-4	TRBJ2-7	few	-	CASSFGSRSYEQYF	TGTGCCAGCAGTTTCGGCAGCCGCTCCTACGAGCAGTACTTC
TRBV4-3	TRBJ2-7	-	-	CASSQDPRGGDTYEQYF	TGCGCCAGCAGCCAGGACCCTAGGGGCGGGGACACCTACGAGCAGTACTTC
TRBV28	TRBJ1-6	many	-	CASSLGAGYSPLHF	TGTGCCAGCAGCCTGGGGGCAGGGTATTCACCCCTCCACTTT
TRBV7-9	TRBJ2-7	few	-	CASSFPRQGSSYEQYF	TGTGCCAGCAGCTTTCCCCGGCAGGGAAGCTCCTACGAGCAGTACTTC
TRBV20-1	TRBJ1-2	many	-	CSAQTVREGYTF	TGCAGTGCGCAAACCGTCAGGGAGGGCTACACCTTC
TRBV6-6	TRBJ2-1	-	TRBD1	CASSGVGGYYNEQFF	TGTGCCAGCAGTGGAGTAGGGGGCTACTACAATGAGCAGTTCTTC
TRBV4-2	TRBJ2-7	-	TRBD1	CASSLSGTGDYEQYF	TGTGCCAGCAGCCTGTCGGGGACAGGGGACTACGAGCAGTACTTC
TRBV18	TRBJ1-1	-	-	CASSPPSQPEAFF	TGTGCCAGCTCACCACCGTCCCAGCCTGAAGCTTTCTTT
TRBV10-3	TRBJ1-1	few	-	CAISETPGNTEAFF	TGTGCCATCAGTGAGACCCCAGGAAACACTGAAGCTTTCTTT
TRBV3-1	TRBJ1-3	-	-	CASNGQQVESGNTIYF	TGTGCCAGCAACGGGCAGCAGGTAGAGTCTGGAAACACCATATATTTT
TRBV15	TRBJ2-7	-	-	CATSRNTLGFEQYF	TGTGCCACCAGCAGAAACACACTAGGTTTCGAGCAGTACTTC